This TCR beta chain was identified during a study of blood T cell repertoires in COVID-19. Turning to the study itself: Nucleic acid was either cDNA or gDNA, and it came from T cells, B-cell-depleted T cells, or PBMCs.

CDR1 and CDR2 (germline): SGHDT, YYEEEE. Trimming at V came to 6 bases and at J to 7 bases, leaving 16 bases not matched to a gene. The CDR3 extends over 16 amino acids. How the authors handled the data: Nucleated cell number was recorded as an estimate derived from reference gene primer amplification. Method: immunoSEQ multiplex PCR; TCRdb's copy keeps in-frame clones and lacks some. V and J calls and clone size are given by that table; D and trimming were obtained from the DNA. The table has 250,000 or so clones, roughly 83% seen once. This TCR was sampled from a man aged 80 or over with acute or convalescent COVID-19. The J gene is TRBJ2-7, the V gene TRBV5-6, with 10 bases matching TRBD1. Input material: peripheral blood. CDR3 DNA: TGTGCCAGCACGCGGACCCCGGGACAGGGGTCTGGAGAGCAGTACTTC. This translates into CASTRTPGQGSGEQYF.